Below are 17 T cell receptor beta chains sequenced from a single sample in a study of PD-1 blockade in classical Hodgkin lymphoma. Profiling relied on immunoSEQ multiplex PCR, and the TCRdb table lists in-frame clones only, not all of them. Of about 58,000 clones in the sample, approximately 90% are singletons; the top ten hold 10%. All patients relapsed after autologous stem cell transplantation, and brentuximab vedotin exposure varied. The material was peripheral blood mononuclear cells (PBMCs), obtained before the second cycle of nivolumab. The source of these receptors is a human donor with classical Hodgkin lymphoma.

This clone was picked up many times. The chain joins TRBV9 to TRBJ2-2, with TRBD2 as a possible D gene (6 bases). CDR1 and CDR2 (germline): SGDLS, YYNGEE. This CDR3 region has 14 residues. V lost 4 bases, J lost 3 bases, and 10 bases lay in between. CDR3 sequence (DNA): TGTGCCAGCAGCCCCCGACTAGACACCGGGGAGCTGTTTTTT. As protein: CASSPRLDTGELFF.

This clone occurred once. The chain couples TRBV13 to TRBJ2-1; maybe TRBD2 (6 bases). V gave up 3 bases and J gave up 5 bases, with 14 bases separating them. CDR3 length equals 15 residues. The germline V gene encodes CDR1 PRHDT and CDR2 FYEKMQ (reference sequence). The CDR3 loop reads CASSFERTMHNEQFF. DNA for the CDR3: TGTGCCAGCAGCTTCGAAAGGACTATGCACAATGAGCAGTTCTTC.

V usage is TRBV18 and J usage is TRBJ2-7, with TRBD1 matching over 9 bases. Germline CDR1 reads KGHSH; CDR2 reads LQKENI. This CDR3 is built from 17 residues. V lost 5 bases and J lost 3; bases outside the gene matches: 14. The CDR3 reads CASSILRTGEEGYEQYF. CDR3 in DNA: TGTGCCAGCTCAATCCTGAGGACAGGGGAGGAAGGCTACGAGCAGTACTTC.

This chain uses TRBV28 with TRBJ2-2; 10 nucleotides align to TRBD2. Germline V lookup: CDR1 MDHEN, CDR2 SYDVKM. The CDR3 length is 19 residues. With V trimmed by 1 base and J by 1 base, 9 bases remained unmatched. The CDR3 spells CASSLYEWLAGVNTGELFF. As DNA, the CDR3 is TGTGCCAGCAGTTTATATGAATGGCTAGCGGGAGTGAACACCGGGGAGCTGTTTTTT.

Here the CDR3 reads CSVAYEGAPGELFF. In DNA, the CDR3 is TGCAGCGTTGCGTACGAGGGGGCCCCCGGGGAGCTGTTTTTT. The rearrangement joins TRBV29-1 to TRBJ2-2; the match to TRBD1 covers 7 bases. CDR1 SQVTM and CDR2 ANQGSEA come from the germline V gene. This CDR3 spans 14 amino acids. J lost 6 bases, V lost 4 bases, and 8 bases had no gene match.

The CDR3 here is CASSLVPSGSLYNEQFF. The CDR3 DNA is TGCGCCAGCAGCTTGGTGCCTAGCGGGAGCCTCTACAATGAGCAGTTCTTC. This chain joins TRBV5-1 and TRBJ2-1, with 10 bases that match TRBD2. The CDR3 is 17 residues long. Per germline, CDR1 SGHRS and CDR2 YFSETQ. The V segment lost 0 bases and the J segment 3 bases; nucleotides outside the gene matches: 6.

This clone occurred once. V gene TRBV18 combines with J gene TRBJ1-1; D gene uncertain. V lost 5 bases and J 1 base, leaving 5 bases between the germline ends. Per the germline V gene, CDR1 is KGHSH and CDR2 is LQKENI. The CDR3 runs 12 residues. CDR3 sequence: CASSTANTEAFF. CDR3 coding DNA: TGTGCCAGCTCAACGGCGAACACTGAAGCTTTCTTT.

The CDR3 protein is CAISDTEDYGYTF. For the CDR3, the DNA is TGTGCCATCAGTGACACGGAGGACTATGGCTACACCTTC. The V gene is TRBV10-3, the J gene TRBJ1-2; D not resolved. The CDR3 extends over 13 amino acids. CDR1 is ENHRY and CDR2 is SYGVKD in the germline V gene. The V and J ends lost 3 bases and 3 bases respectively, with 8 bases between them.

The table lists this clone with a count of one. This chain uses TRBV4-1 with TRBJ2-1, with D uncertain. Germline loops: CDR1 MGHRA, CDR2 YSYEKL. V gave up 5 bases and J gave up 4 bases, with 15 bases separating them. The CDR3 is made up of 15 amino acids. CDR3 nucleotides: TGCGCCAGCAGCGAAGTCCTCGGACCTTACAATGAGCAGTTCTTC. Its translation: CASSEVLGPYNEQFF.

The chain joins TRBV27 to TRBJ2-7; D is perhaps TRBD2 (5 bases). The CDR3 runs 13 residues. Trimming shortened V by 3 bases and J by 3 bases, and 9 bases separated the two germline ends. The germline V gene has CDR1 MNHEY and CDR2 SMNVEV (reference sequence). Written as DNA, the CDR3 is TGTGCCAGCAGTTTTAACGGGAACTACGAGCAGTACTTC. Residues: CASSFNGNYEQYF.

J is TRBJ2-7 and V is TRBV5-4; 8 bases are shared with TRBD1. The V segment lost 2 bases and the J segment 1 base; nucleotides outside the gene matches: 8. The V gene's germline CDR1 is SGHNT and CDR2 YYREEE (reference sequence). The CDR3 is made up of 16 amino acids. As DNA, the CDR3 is TGTGCCAGCAGCTTTTTTGGGACAGGCCAATCCTACGAGCAGTACTTC. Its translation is CASSFFGTGQSYEQYF. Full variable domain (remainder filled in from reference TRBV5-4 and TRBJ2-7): ETGVTQSPTHLIKTRGQQVTLRCSSQSGHNTVSWYQQALGQGPQFIFQYYREEENGRGNFPPRFSGLQFPNYSSELNVNALELDDSALYLCASSFFGTGQSYEQYFGPGTRLTVT.

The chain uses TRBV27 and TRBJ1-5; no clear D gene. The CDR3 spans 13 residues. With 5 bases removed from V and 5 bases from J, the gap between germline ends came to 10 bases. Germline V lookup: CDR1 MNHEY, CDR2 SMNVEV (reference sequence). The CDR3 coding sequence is TGTGCCAGCAGTGGCGTCCCCGATCAGCCCCAGCATTTT. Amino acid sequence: CASSGVPDQPQHF.

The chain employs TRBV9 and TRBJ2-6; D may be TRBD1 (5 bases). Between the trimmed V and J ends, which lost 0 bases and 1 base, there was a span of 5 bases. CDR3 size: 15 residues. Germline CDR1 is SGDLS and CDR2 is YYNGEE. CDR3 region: CASSVEGSGANVLTF. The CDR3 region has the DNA TGTGCCAGCAGCGTAGAGGGGTCTGGGGCCAACGTCCTGACTTTC.

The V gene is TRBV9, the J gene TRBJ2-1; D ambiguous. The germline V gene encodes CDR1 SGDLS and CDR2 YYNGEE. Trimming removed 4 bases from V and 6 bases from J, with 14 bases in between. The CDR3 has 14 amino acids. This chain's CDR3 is CASSPVIGVNEQFF. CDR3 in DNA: TGTGCCAGCAGCCCAGTAATAGGTGTCAATGAGCAGTTCTTC.

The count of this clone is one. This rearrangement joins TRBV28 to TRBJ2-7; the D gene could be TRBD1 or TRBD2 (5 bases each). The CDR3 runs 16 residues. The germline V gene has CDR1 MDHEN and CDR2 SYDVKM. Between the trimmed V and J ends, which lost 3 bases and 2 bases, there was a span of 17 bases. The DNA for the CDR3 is TGTGCCAGCAGTTTCTTCATGCCGGGACGCGCCTACGAGCAGTACTTC. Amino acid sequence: CASSFFMPGRAYEQYF.

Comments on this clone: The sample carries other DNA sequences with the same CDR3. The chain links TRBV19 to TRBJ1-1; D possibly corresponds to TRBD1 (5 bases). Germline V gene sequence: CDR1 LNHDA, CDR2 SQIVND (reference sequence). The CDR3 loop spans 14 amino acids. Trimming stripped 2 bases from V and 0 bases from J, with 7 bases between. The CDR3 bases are TGTGCCAGTAGTATAAGGGGTTTGAACACTGAAGCTTTCTTT. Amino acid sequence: CASSIRGLNTEAFF.

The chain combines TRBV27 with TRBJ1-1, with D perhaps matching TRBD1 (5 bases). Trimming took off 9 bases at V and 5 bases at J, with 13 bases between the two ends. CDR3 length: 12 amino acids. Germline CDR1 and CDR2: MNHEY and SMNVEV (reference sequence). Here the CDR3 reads CASRSGGTEAFF. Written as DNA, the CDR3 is TGTGCCAGTCGTTCGGGGGGTACTGAAGCTTTCTTT.